This TCR beta chain is drawn from a study of vaccination effects on CD4 cells after COVID-19. Whole-study context: The second dose preceded post-vaccine samples by a median of 72 days. Whole-study findings and limits: Few convalescent patients and no early post-infection timepoints were included in the study.

In regard to this clone: The antigen remains unidentified.

The V gene end was trimmed by 1 base and the J gene end by 4 bases; junction bases not matched to a gene: 3. Per the germline V gene, CDR1 is SGHAT and CDR2 is FQDESV (reference sequence). This CDR3 is 15 amino acids long. Sequencing was performed with immunoSEQ multiplex PCR; in TCRdb, only in-frame clones are kept and a portion is missing. The sample comprises roughly 59,000 clones, 78% of which are singletons, and 1.5% to 2% rests with the top ten. ViraFEST assay sequencing came after antigen-specific CD4+ T cells were expanded with viral peptide pools. The culture ran for 10 to 11 days, and then CD4+ T cells were isolated. Participants completed two doses of the BNT162b2 or mRNA-1273 vaccine. No vaccinee had earlier SARS-CoV-2 infection, and nucleocapsid antibodies were negative. Half the medium was replaced with IL-2 medium on days 3 and 7.

This chain joins TRBV11-1 and TRBJ2-3; TRBD1 matches 9 bases. Material: CD4+ T cells from PBMCs cultured with HCoV-OC43 spike peptides, obtained after COVID-19 vaccination. Subset given: HCoV-OC43 spike overlapping peptide pool stimulation. This TCR derives from a human donor who received a COVID-19 vaccine. Here the CDR3 reads CASSLDRGRADTQYF. The DNA for the CDR3 is TGTGCCAGCAGCTTAGACAGGGGGCGTGCAGATACGCAGTATTTT.